Below are 7 T cell receptor beta chains sequenced from a single sample in a study of blood T cell repertoires in COVID-19. Here immunoSEQ multiplex PCR was the method, and the copy in TCRdb shows in-frame clones only, minus some. The table shows 150,000 to 200,000 clones, with about 86% occurring only once. The sequencing sample was made of PBMCs or T cells enriched from blood (not recorded which). These receptors all come from a woman in her thirties or forties in a cohort exposed to, infected with or recovered from COVID-19 (not recorded which).

The chain links TRBV19 to TRBJ1-1, with TRBD1 matching over 7 bases. The CDR3 has 14 residues. V lost 3 bases to trimming and J lost 4 bases; unmatched junction nucleotides: 5. Germline CDR1 LNHDA, CDR2 SQIVND (reference sequence). The CDR3: CASSIRGRGTEAFF. CDR3 nucleotides: TGTGCCAGTAGTATTAGGGGGCGCGGCACTGAAGCTTTCTTT.

This clone was observed a single time. This chain joins TRBV2 and TRBJ2-6, with D hard to call. The germline V gene encodes CDR1 SNHLY and CDR2 FYNNEI. This CDR3 is built from 16 residues. V gave up 5 bases and J gave up 2 bases, with 13 bases separating them. The chain's CDR3 is CASSPRQATGANVLTF. The CDR3 nucleotides are TGTGCCAGCAGTCCCCGCCAGGCTACTGGGGCCAACGTCCTGACTTTC.

V and J are TRBV10-1 and TRBJ1-2; 9 bases align to TRBD1. V shed 11 bases and J 3 bases; nucleotides not matched to a gene: 13. Germline V lookup: CDR1 WNHNN, CDR2 SYGVQD (reference sequence). CDR3 length: 15 amino acids. The CDR3: CAGLTHRGRDYGYTF. The CDR3 region has the DNA TGCGCCGGACTCACCCACAGGGGGCGAGACTATGGCTACACCTTC.

This chain links TRBV6-2 or TRBV6-3 with TRBJ1-1; perhaps TRBD1 as D (5 bases). Between the trimmed V and J ends, which lost 0 bases and 10 bases, there was a span of 12 bases. The CDR3 is 13 amino acids. CDR1 and CDR2 from the germline V gene are MNHEY and SVGEGT. CDR3 protein: CASSYSRGEGAFF. DNA of the CDR3: TGTGCCAGCAGTTACTCGAGAGGGGAGGGAGCTTTCTTT.

This clone was found once. The chain has TRBV9 and TRBJ2-1; D gene unclear. The CDR3 is 13 amino acids. The germline CDR1 and CDR2 sequences are SGDLS and YYNGEE. Trimming left V 1 base short and J 7 bases short, with 9 bases between. The CDR3 coding sequence is TGTGCCAGCAGCGTACCCGACGGGAATGAGCAGTTCTTC. Translation gives CASSVPDGNEQFF.

This clone was counted a single time. The chain recombines TRBV11-2 with TRBJ1-2, with TRBD1 matching over 9 bases. V was pared by 1 base and J by 8 bases, with 5 bases of the junction left unmatched. Germline CDR1 reads SGHAT; CDR2 reads FQNNGV. This CDR3 contains 14 residues. The CDR3 region is CASSLARQGDGYTF. DNA for the CDR3: TGTGCCAGCAGCTTAGCGCGACAGGGGGACGGCTACACCTTC.

As to this clone: Germline and junction disagree at one end, which may indicate a read error. This CDR3 is CAWGLDYPEVF. In nucleotides, the CDR3 is TGTGCCTGGGGTCTGGACTACCCTGAAGTCTTC. The rearrangement links TRBV30 to TRBJ2-1, with D perhaps matching TRBD2 (6 bases). Germline CDR1 is GTSNPN and CDR2 is SVGIG (reference sequence). This CDR3 contains 11 residues. Drawing the rest from reference TRBV30 and TRBJ2-1, the complete variable domain is SQTIHQWPATLVQPVGSPLSLECTVEGTSNPNLYWYRQAAGRGLQLLFYSVGIGQISSEVPQNLSASRPQDRQFILSSKKLLLSDSGFYLCAWGLDYPEVFGPGTRLTVL.